This T cell receptor (beta chain) stems from a study of cytomegalovirus exposure and HLA in healthy donors (dated by TCRdb to 2015 to 2018). With regard to the full study: An earlier analysis of approximately 640 of the donors reported approximately 300 Gb of sequence data and some 120 million unique TCR beta sequences from about 179 million T cells. The number of typed donors differed by locus: roughly 629-640 for A, B, C, DRB1 and DQB1; 500 to 550 for DQA1; approximately 600 for DPA1; and 400 to 480 for DPB1. The study combined high-throughput TCR immunosequencing, statistical association of individual TCRs with disease status, and machine learning to predict cytomegalovirus infection status. A later genetic analysis used genome-wide SNP genotypes for about 65% of the roughly 700 donors, treating that subset as a discovery cohort. Among some 410 genotyped donors of the cohort, an average of approximately 220,000 unique TCR beta nucleotide sequences was sequenced per donor, of which 15% to 20% were non-productive. Rather than using new phenotypic data, the later analysis identified candidate immune exposures from TCR beta sequences and from how often those sequences occurred across donors. An earlier analysis of several hundred of the donors applied high-throughput TCR beta sequencing to assess whether each TCR beta V gene segment acted as functional or pseudogenic. An early release that covered about 600 HLA-typed donors contained approximately 300 gigabases of sequencing data and tens of millions of unique TCR sequences. The T cell repertoires of 666 subjects were profiled by immunosequencing and related to cytomegalovirus serostatus. In addition to the first cohort of 650 to 750 subjects, a separate validation cohort of approximately 120 different subjects was used. The study was designed to test whether signatures of past pathogen exposure could be identified by cataloging public T cell receptors. Alongside the repertoire data, information on donor age, sex, ethnicity and CMV serostatus was compiled. HLA typing included class I and class II loci at four-digit resolution. Five DR-DQ haplotypes were treated as single units for association and clustering because of strong linkage in the cohort. Of the roughly 390 genotyped donors, less than 90% were placed in the genetic ancestry cluster associated with self-reported Caucasian donors. Every discovery cohort repertoire had been produced on one sequencing platform. In a later analysis, previously published TCR beta repertoires from 600 to 850 donors were re-analyzed and high-resolution HLA genotyping was added so that TCR occurrence patterns could be studied. What the study reported, not specific to this receptor: Most TCR sequences were seen in very few donors, while some public TCRs were found in many individuals. The study gave a list of 150 to 200 TCR beta chains associated with cytomegalovirus. A further reported finding was that TCR beta sequences accurately predicted the HLA-A and HLA-B alleles for most subjects in the first cohort. A cluster of highly shared sequence variants was judged likely to represent a technical artifact of the sequencing pipeline. A later genetic analysis reported fewer N-insertions in productive TCRs among donors in an Asian-associated ancestry cluster than the roughly 650-donor mean. The authors suggested that the approach could potentially be extended to other disease states and immunological phenotypes. V-gene and J-gene trimming of TCR beta chains was associated with a missense DCLRE1C variant in a later genetic analysis, and the association was replicated in an independent cohort. Most CMV-associated TCR beta chains appeared to be HLA-restricted in a later analysis, and the HLA associations seemed to be driven largely by CMV exposure. Sequencing depth was assumed to be roughly uniform across donors in the presence/absence analyses, though that assumption may not hold. Correlated functional status among segregating V segments might reflect linkage disequilibrium, but an unknown experimental factor could not be ruled out. A later analysis found that TCR association rates varied across HLA loci, with DRB1 alleles showing the most associated TCRs and HLA-C alleles the fewest. At a false discovery rate of 0.05, a later analysis linked around 15,000 TCR beta sequences to specific HLA alleles. Several of the top co-occurrence clusters appeared to be linked to parvovirus B19, influenza, CMV and Epstein-Barr virus, according to a later analysis. In vitro tests confirmed that a few of the cytomegalovirus-associated TCR beta chains recognize cytomegalovirus antigens. In an earlier analysis of about 600 of the donors, most TCR beta V segments appeared in productive rearrangements about 87% or about 30% of the time, broadly matching IMGT annotations. Assigning TCR associations to individual alleles was difficult when HLA alleles, especially DR and DQ, strongly co-occurred. A later analysis found that HLA-associated TCR beta chains were more clonally expanded and had lower generation probabilities than equally common non-associated chains. Because HLA typing was unavailable for some donors at each locus, only the typed subset was used in association tests. Only TCR beta chains were sequenced in this cohort, and the absence of alpha or paired-chain data limited detectable features. Immune exposure information for the cohort was limited to CMV serostatus. Some IMGT-functional V segments, including TRBV6-2 and TRBV6-3, could not be distinguished by the 87-base-pair reads and were therefore excluded. Because counts were too low, about 18 rarely observed V segments, including chromosome 9 orphons, were excluded from the earlier analysis of several hundred of the donors. Cytomegalovirus status was reported to be diagnosed by the classifier with high specificity and sensitivity in both the original and validation cohorts.

Libraries came from the immunoSEQ multiplex PCR assay. A mixture of 60 forward primers for TCR Vbeta segments and 13 reverse primers for TCR Jbeta segments was used in the multiplex PCR. The CDR3 region of rearranged TCR beta genes was amplified from genomic DNA with a multiplex PCR assay. On the Illumina HiSeq System, the amplified TCR beta libraries were sequenced as 87-base-pair reads. Processing in the source paper ran as follows. A later analysis counted about 82 million unique TCR beta chains across the 650 to 800 repertoires, and 10 million to 12 million of these chains were shared by at least two donors. Raw reads were error-corrected and collapsed into unique sequences by a nearest-neighbor algorithm in which closely related sequences were merged to remove PCR and sequencing errors. Alignment of CDR3 sequences to IMGT reference sequences was used to assign V, D and J gene segments. For a sequence to be retained, a match of at least six nucleotides to both a V gene segment and a J gene segment was required. Rearrangements were called productive when the CDR3 lacked stop codons and stayed in frame with V and J; all others were non-productive. Following IMGT convention, CDR3 was defined as the stretch from the second conserved V-encoded cysteine up to the conserved J-encoded phenylalanine. In an earlier analysis of more than 550 of the donors, sequences lacking an unambiguous match to a single V gene segment were excluded. In an earlier analysis of 587 of the donors, a V segment was called functional when productive rearrangements were above 56.7%, and segregating when the standard deviation between donors exceeded 5%. A statistical classification framework was built for diagnosing cytomegalovirus status from the catalog of TCR beta chain sequences. In a later analysis, V and J genes were assigned by comparing TCR nucleotide sequences against IMGT/GENE-DB human TR gene sequences. A later analysis assigned CDR3 sequences and most-parsimonious VDJ recombination scenarios with the TCRdist pipeline. In a later analysis, each TCR beta chain was defined by its CDR3 amino acid sequence together with its V-gene family, and reads without a unique V-gene family were excluded. A later analysis removed 600 or so highly shared, low-generation-probability nucleotide sequences to deal with suspected cross-contamination and a sequencing artifact. In a later analysis, a clonal expansion index was calculated for each public chain from normalized within-repertoire ranks of inferred template counts. A later analysis computed generation probabilities with a VDJ recombination model fitted to out-of-frame rearrangements, and checked the results against IGoR. In a later analysis, hypergeometric tests were used to score TCR-TCR, TCR-HLA and TCR-CMV co-occurrence, with a repertoire-size bias correction applied to TCR pairs. To estimate false discovery rates, a later analysis permuted the HLA or CMV assignments 20 times. In a later analysis, co-occurring TCRs were grouped with DBSCAN, and TCRdist sequence similarity was added when clustering was performed within HLA-allele-positive subsets. Co-occurrence clustering excluded repertoires with fewer than 30,000 or more than 120,000 public chains, plus five with anomalous nucleotide sharing. The clones in this table, taken by TCRdb from immuneACCESS, are in-frame only. Not every clone is retained; where verified, under half of the shortfall comes from an unresolved V gene, and the cause of the rest is unknown. V and J calls and clone size are given by that table; D and trimming were obtained from the DNA. This sample is represented by roughly 120,000 clones; about 83% of them were singletons. The top ten clonotypes cover about 2.5% of the sample.

The cohort was made up of under 800 healthy bone marrow donors. At the time of sampling, all cohort members were nominally healthy, though unrecorded immune exposures were likely present. The donor was CMV seropositive and was included in the group of 290 or so seropositive cohort members. A peripheral blood sample was provided by each donor, and peripheral blood mononuclear cells were used for TCR beta sequencing. The Qiagen DNeasy Blood Extraction Kit was used to extract genomic DNA from the blood cell samples. Worth noting for this clone: Its antigen remains unidentified. The input lacks base qualities; no much larger clone sits a single base away.

Trimmed from V: 5 bases; trimmed from J: 8 bases; junction bases lacking a gene match: 2. The germline V gene (reference sequence) sets CDR1 to DFQATT and CDR2 to SNEGSKA. Counted from cysteine to phenylalanine, this CDR3 has 11 amino acids. Only CDR3 DNA remains: 33 bases, in frame from the first base. The receptor was derived from a woman in her thirties or forties in good health and CMV-seropositive. The sequencing sample was made of PBMCs. The V and J genes are TRBV20-1 and TRBJ1-2; 10 bases in between match TRBD1. The sequence in DNA is TGCAGTGCTGACAGGGGGCGAGGCTACACCTTC. Protein translation: CSADRGRGYTF.